This entry lists 8 T cell receptor beta chains sequenced from one sample in a study of T cell clonality in common variable immunodeficiency. These receptors are not linked to any known antigen. The study, taken as a whole, reports: Fewer deletions and N-nucleotide insertions were reportedly seen in common variable immunodeficiency TCR beta sequences.

Sequencing used immunoSEQ multiplex PCR; TCRdb keeps in-frame clones, though not all of them. Listed for the sample are roughly 17,000 clones, none seen a single time. Sequencing was carried out using peripheral blood mononuclear cells. The receptor source for this set is a human donor with common variable immunodeficiency.

This clone appeared a few times. The read gets to within 3 residues of the CDR3 end, and the germline J gene fills in the rest. V gene TRBV2 combines with J gene TRBJ1-5; 9 nucleotides line up with TRBD1. The CDR3 runs 15 residues. V shed 5 bases and J 4 bases; nucleotides not matched to a gene: 6. CDR1 SNHLY and CDR2 FYNNEI come from the germline V gene. The CDR3: CASSSGGTGNQPQHF. CDR3 DNA (partial): TGTGCCAGCAGTTCTGGTGGGACAGGGAATCAGCCC.

A remark on this clone: The sequence runs out 3 residues before the end of the CDR3; the remainder is reconstructed from the germline J gene. V usage is TRBV18 and J usage is TRBJ2-3; tentatively, D is TRBD2 (6 bases). Germline loops: CDR1 KGHSH, CDR2 LQKENI. The CDR3 loop spans 17 amino acids. Trimming pared 1 base from V and 1 base from J, leaving 15 bases between. The sequenced part of the CDR3 DNA is TGTGCCAGCTCACCACTCCATAAATCGGGGGGCACAGATACG. Translation: CASSPLHKSGGTDT. The full CDR3 is CASSPLHKSGGTDTQYF.

This clone was seen a few times. The missing CDR3 end, 3 residues past where the read stops, is filled in from the germline J gene. The chain carries TRBV18 and TRBJ2-1; 11 bases are shared with TRBD2. This CDR3 has 16 amino acids. Unmatched junction bases numbered 3, after V lost 3 bases and J lost 2 bases. Germline V gene data show CDR1 as KGHSH and CDR2 as LQKENI. The DNA read from the CDR3 is TGTGCCAGCTCACCGTTACTAGCGGGGGCCTACAATGAG. It specifies CASSPLLAGAYNE. Given in full, the CDR3 is CASSPLLAGAYNEQFF.

This clone was seen a handful of times. Coverage ceases 3 residues before the CDR3 finishes, and the germline J gene fills in the end. The V call is TRBV6-2 or TRBV6-3, the J call TRBJ1-6; 7 nucleotides match TRBD1. This CDR3 has 15 residues. J lost 1 base, V lost 8 bases, and 5 bases had no gene match. Germline V lookup: CDR1 MNHEY, CDR2 SVGEGT. This CDR3 is CASADRPSYNSPLHF. The covered CDR3 bases are TGTGCCAGCGCGGACAGGCCATCCTATAATTCACCC.

This clone has only a few counts. The read halts 3 residues ahead of the CDR3 end, with the missing end drawn from the germline J gene. The chain uses TRBV18 and TRBJ2-4; tentative D call: TRBD1 (5 bases). This CDR3 contains 16 residues. The germline V gene has CDR1 KGHSH and CDR2 LQKENI. V shed 1 base and J shed 0 bases, with 10 bases lying between them. The sequenced part of the CDR3 DNA is TGTGCCAGCTCACCACGAGAAGGGGTAGCCAAAAACATT. As protein: CASSPREGVAKNI. The CDR3, in full, reads CASSPREGVAKNIQYF.

This clone was seen a few times. The read terminates 3 residues before the CDR3 end, so the remaining end is supplied by the germline J gene. The genes are TRBV30 and TRBJ2-7, with D perhaps matching TRBD1 (6 bases). V was trimmed by 4 bases and J by 2 bases, leaving 15 bases between them. Germline V gene sequence: CDR1 GTSNPN, CDR2 SVGIG (reference sequence). CDR3 length: 14 residues. The CDR3 loop reads CAWNPGQPPYEQYF. CDR3 DNA, as far as it was read: TGTGCCTGGAATCCAGGACAGCCACCCTACGAG.

This clone turned up a few times. The read falls 3 residues short of the CDR3 end, and the missing part is taken from the germline J gene. This chain joins TRBV2 and TRBJ2-5; D not certain. Germline V gene sequence: CDR1 SNHLY, CDR2 FYNNEI. The ends were cut back, 1 base at V and 5 bases at J, with 14 bases in the middle. This CDR3 has 15 residues. The CDR3 sequence: CASSEEGSRVETQYF. The CDR3 bases that were read are TGTGCCAGCAGTGAAGAAGGCAGTAGGGTGGAGACC.

In this sample, this clone turned up a few times. Sequencing ends 3 residues short of the CDR3 end; the germline J gene provides the rest. The chain recombines TRBV7-2 with TRBJ1-2; no definite D call. Germline CDR1 reads SGHTA; CDR2 reads FQGNSA. Trimming shortened V by 3 bases and J by 4 bases, and 9 bases separated the two germline ends. The CDR3 is 13 residues long. Partial CDR3 DNA: TGTGCCAGCAGCTTCGCGGGGAGCTATGGC. As protein: CASSFAGSYG. The full-length CDR3 reads as CASSFAGSYGYTF.